What follows are 2 T cell receptor beta chains derived from one specimen sequenced in a study of long-term antiretroviral therapy in people with HIV. This was the immunoSEQ v3.0 assay at survey level. Measured with immunoSEQ multiplex PCR; TCRdb has only the in-frame clones, and not every one. The data contain roughly 15,000 clones, 70% to 90% of them singletons. The starting material was unsorted PBMCs, obtained 2.3 to 2.4 years before starting antiretroviral therapy. Source of these receptors: a woman aged 30 to 39 with HIV.

This clone was detected only a few times. The chain combines TRBV27 with TRBJ2-5; 10 bases align to TRBD1. V lost 5 bases to trimming and J lost 5 bases; unmatched junction nucleotides: 11. CDR3 length: 16 amino acids. CDR1 is MNHEY, CDR2 SMNVEV, per germline (reference sequence). The CDR3 spells CASSIDRDRGWETQYF. The CDR3, as DNA: TGTGCCAGCAGTATCGACCGGGACAGGGGATGGGAGACCCAGTACTTC.

The rearrangement joins TRBV28 to TRBJ2-1; D unclear. The CDR3 has 13 residues. CDR1 MDHEN and CDR2 SYDVKM come from the germline V gene. V lost 4 bases to trimming and J lost 0 bases, with 4 bases between them. The CDR3 region is CASSSGSYNEQFF. In nucleotides, the CDR3 is TGTGCCAGCAGTTCCGGCTCCTACAATGAGCAGTTCTTC.